The present T cell receptor beta chain was sequenced within a study of T cell repertoires in cytomegalovirus infection. TCRdb independently ran MiXCR on the reads; one entry per CDR3 protein. Of 350,000 to 450,000 distinct CDR3 sequences detected, about a sixth appear once; the ten largest clones hold 7.5% to 9.5%. The CDR3 extends over 15 amino acids. Germline CDR1 and CDR2: SEHNR and FQNEAQ (reference sequence). Trimming cost V 5 bases and J 3 bases; bases outside gene matches: 9. This clonotype was picked up a small number of times. The chain links TRBV7-9 to TRBJ2-5; 7 positions match TRBD2. Sequenced sample: PBMCs. This sequence originates from a human donor in good health (CMV status not recorded). Some clones in this sample may be carry-over from other donors' samples. CDR3 sequence reads: CASSPTSLPEETQYF. The CDR3 DNA follows: TGTGCCAGCAGCCCGACTAGCCTCCCGGAAGAGACCCAGTACTTC.